This TCR beta chain is from a study of regulatory T cells in long-lasting Graves disease. General observations from the study: Persistent disease favored TRBV28, TRBJ1-2 and TRBJ2-5.

This clonotype was seen only a few times. Antigen specificity is unknown. To make TCR beta libraries, researchers used iRepertoire HTBI primers and Arm-PCR of CDR3 regions. One entry per CDR3 protein results from TCRdb running MiXCR on the multiplex PCR reads. Altogether about 440,000 distinct CDR3 sequences are present, roughly 17% being singletons, with the ten largest covering 20% to 25%. Documented time point: newly diagnosed GD, antithyroid drugs for less than 3 months. The TCR library used RNA extracted from PBMCs. V was trimmed by 8 bases and J by 0 bases, leaving 13 bases between them. Germline CDR1 reads MNHNS; CDR2 reads SASEGT. This CDR3 has 14 residues. The sample was also reused in another study, on T cells in Graves' hyperthyroidism and ophthalmopathy. This second report adds: The HTBI primer set served for first-round RT-PCR of the TCR CDR3. Stable hyperthyroidism and ophthalmopathy were separated using 13 V-J signatures.

The clonotype comes from a woman aged 18-35 years with Graves disease. Sequenced material: peripheral blood mononuclear cells (PBMCs), taken at new diagnosis, from a patient treated with antithyroid drugs. The rearrangement uses TRBV6-1 and TRBJ1-1, with D possibly TRBD1 on 6 matching bases. The CDR3 DNA follows: TGTGCCAGCCCTGGGGACACCATGAACACTGAAGCTTTCTTT. This sequence encodes CASPGDTMNTEAFF.